The TCR beta chain described here comes from a study of cytomegalovirus exposure and HLA in healthy donors. Notes on this clone: What it binds is unknown.

The study's findings and limits: Clusters of TCRs from the first cohort tended to co-occur in the approximately 120 validation repertoires (as a later analysis found). A few CMV-associated chains were confirmed in vitro to be specific for CMV antigens.

Assay used: immunoSEQ multiplex PCR; TCRdb lists only in-frame clones, some missing. The table has under 250,000 clones, around 86% seen once. The germline V gene encodes CDR1 MDHEN and CDR2 SYDVKM. Trimming took 5 bases from V and 6 from J; bases not matched to a gene: 13. This CDR3 is built from 16 residues. Sample: PBMCs. The rearrangement joins TRBV28 to TRBJ1-2, with 9 bases identical to TRBD1. The sequence derives from a woman between 18 and 29 years old in good health and CMV-seropositive. The CDR3 coding sequence is TGTGCCAGCAGTCCGATCCTTCTAACAGGGGGCGATGGCTACACCTTC. Amino acid sequence: CASSPILLTGGDGYTF.